This TCR beta chain appears in the sequencing data of a study of cytomegalovirus exposure and HLA in healthy donors. The V and J ends lost 0 bases and 0 bases respectively, with 7 bases between them. The CDR3 has 15 residues. Germline CDR1 and CDR2: SGDLS and YYNGEE. Primers included in the PCR were 60 Vbeta and 13 Jbeta primers. Produced via immunoSEQ multiplex PCR; TCRdb's table is partial and in-frame only. This table holds around 160,000 clones, 70% to 80% found once. This receptor was identified in a male donor in good health and CMV-seronegative. The sample taken for sequencing was PBMCs. The chain combines TRBV9 with TRBJ2-1; D is uncertain. CDR3 sequence (DNA): TGTGCCAGCAGCGTAGGAGTCGCCTCCTACAATGAGCAGTTCTTC. It translates to CASSVGVASYNEQFF.